The 25 T cell receptor beta chains presented below share a single source sample, sequenced in a study of cytomegalovirus exposure and HLA in healthy donors (dated by TCRdb to 2017 to 2019). The method was the immunoSEQ multiplex PCR assay. As stored in TCRdb, this immuneACCESS dataset retains in-frame rearrangements with V and J assigned. A fraction of the clones does not appear; measured against another copy, unresolved V genes explain less than half of the discrepancy, and the remainder lacks a known reason. The sample table contains some 290,000 clones; only one count was recorded for 88% of them. The top ten constitute approximately 0.95% of the sample. The sequencing input was PBMCs. Receptor source: a man aged 25-45 years in good health and CMV-seronegative.

CDR3 loop: CASSVAPTGGQETQYF. The CDR3 DNA reads as TGTGCCAGCAGCGTAGCTCCGACAGGGGGGCAAGAGACCCAGTACTTC. The rearrangement uses TRBV9 and TRBJ2-5; 9 bases are shared with TRBD1. V lost 0 bases, J lost 2 bases, and 5 bases stayed unmatched. This CDR3 comprises 16 residues. The germline V gene encodes CDR1 SGDLS and CDR2 YYNGEE.

The chain uses TRBV6-5 and TRBJ2-5; D is perhaps TRBD2 (6 bases). The CDR3 has 15 residues. Germline V gene lookup returns CDR1 MNHEY and CDR2 SVGAGI. Trimming stripped 2 bases from V and 4 bases from J, with 14 bases between. The DNA of the CDR3 is TGTGCCAGCAGTTACCTCGGCGGGGTTTTAGAGACCCAGTACTTC. As protein: CASSYLGGVLETQYF.

This chain links TRBV7-9 with TRBJ2-1; TRBD2 agrees at 10 bases. The junction had 7 bases not matched to a gene; V was cut back by 4 bases and J by 4 bases. This CDR3 is built from 16 residues. Germline CDR1 is SEHNR and CDR2 is FQNEAQ (reference sequence). This chain's CDR3 is CASSSELAGRYNEQFF. The CDR3 DNA reads as TGTGCCAGCAGCTCCGAACTAGCGGGGCGGTACAATGAGCAGTTCTTC.

The chain recombines TRBV5-4 with TRBJ2-3, with 8 bases aligning to TRBD2. J was trimmed by 3 bases and V by 0 bases; bases with no gene match: 6. The CDR3 has 16 residues. Germline assignment: CDR1 SGHNT and CDR2 YYREEE (reference sequence). The CDR3 region is CASSLGAGAATDTQYF. The CDR3 DNA is TGTGCCAGCAGCTTGGGAGCGGGGGCCGCGACAGATACGCAGTATTTT.

The DNA of the CDR3 is TGTGCCAGCAGCATCGCGGCGGGGGAGAATGGCTACACCTTC. Encoded protein: CASSIAAGENGYTF. The V gene is TRBV7-9, the J gene TRBJ1-2; possible D gene TRBD1, 5 bases. This CDR3 comprises 14 residues. Trimming took off 5 bases at V and 6 bases at J, with 16 bases between the two ends. Germline-derived CDR1 and CDR2 are SEHNR and FQNEAQ (reference sequence). Full variable domain (rest looked up from reference TRBV7-9 and TRBJ1-2): DTGVSQNPRHKITKRGQNVTFRCDPISEHNRLYWYRQTLGQGPEFLTYFQNEAQLEKSRLLSDRFSAERPKGSFSTLEIQRTEQGDSAMYLCASSIAAGENGYTFGSGTRLTVV.

The rearrangement joins TRBV11-2 to TRBJ2-1; D is perhaps TRBD2 (7 bases). The germline gives CDR1 SGHAT, CDR2 FQNNGV. The CDR3 spans 16 residues. Trimming left V 5 bases short and J 2 bases short, with 16 bases between. The CDR3 sequence is CASSPVWGGAYNEQFF. Written as DNA, the CDR3 is TGTGCCAGCAGCCCAGTCTGGGGGGGCGCCTACAATGAGCAGTTCTTC.

The gene calls are TRBV5-5 and TRBJ2-1, with D maybe TRBD2 (5 bases). The CDR3 has 15 amino acids. Per germline, CDR1 SGHKS and CDR2 YYEKEE (reference sequence). Trimming shortened V by 0 bases and J by 5 bases, and 12 bases separated the two germline ends. CDR3 bases: TGTGCCAGCAGCTTGGAGGCTAGCTGGAACAATGAGCAGTTCTTC. Its protein is CASSLEASWNNEQFF.

The chain uses TRBV7-9 and TRBJ2-3; 8 nucleotides match TRBD2. The trim removed 1 base at V and 0 bases at J, leaving 6 bases unmatched. Germline CDR1 reads SEHNR; CDR2 reads FQNEAQ (reference sequence). This CDR3 is built from 17 residues. This CDR3 reads CASSLGWVAGSTDTQYF. DNA for the CDR3: TGTGCCAGCAGCTTAGGTTGGGTAGCGGGGAGCACAGATACGCAGTATTTT.

The chain employs TRBV7-9 and TRBJ1-1, with 7 bases that match TRBD1. V lost 5 bases and J lost 0; bases outside the gene matches: 9. Looked up from germline, CDR1 is SEHNR and CDR2 is FQNEAQ (reference sequence). The CDR3 sequence is 16 residues long. CDR3 sequence (DNA): TGTGCCAGCAGCCCCCCGACAGGGTACATGAACACTGAAGCTTTCTTT. This translates into CASSPPTGYMNTEAFF.

As DNA, the CDR3 is TGTGCCAGCAGCTTAGTAAACCCCCGGGTCCAGACCGGGGAGCTGTTTTTT. Amino acid sequence: CASSLVNPRVQTGELFF. The chain employs TRBV7-6 and TRBJ2-2, with no clear D. There are 17 residues in the CDR3. Germline loops: CDR1 SGHVS, CDR2 FNYEAQ. Between the trimmed V and J ends, which lost 1 base and 5 bases, there was a span of 17 bases.

This clone was recorded once. This rearrangement joins TRBV14 to TRBJ1-6; D might be TRBD1 (5 bases). V dropped 4 bases and J dropped 8 bases, with 9 bases sitting between them. This CDR3 has 13 residues. Per the germline V gene, CDR1 is SGHDN and CDR2 is FVKESK. The CDR3 nucleotides are TGTGCCAGCAGCCTGACAGTTTATTCACCCCTCCACTTT. It is translated as CASSLTVYSPLHF.

The CDR3 DNA reads as TGTGCCAGCAGTGAAGCGCTCGGGGGAAGTGGCTACACCTTC. The encoded protein is CASSEALGGSGYTF. The V and J genes are TRBV6-1 and TRBJ1-2, with D possibly matching TRBD1 (5 bases). Trimming left V 0 bases short and J 7 bases short, with 12 bases between. This CDR3 comprises 14 residues. Germline values: CDR1 MNHNS, CDR2 SASEGT.

In its sample, this clone was seen once. This chain joins TRBV11-1 and TRBJ2-3; 7 nucleotides agree with TRBD2. V trimming: 1 base; J trimming: 6 bases; junction bases outside the gene matches: 10. CDR1 SGHAT and CDR2 FQDESV come from the germline V gene (reference sequence). This CDR3 is built from 16 residues. CDR3 DNA sequence: TGTGCCAGCAGCTTAGGGCGGGACTACCAAACGGATACGCAGTATTTT. This codes for CASSLGRDYQTDTQYF.

CDR3 sequence: CASSLPGSQTGELFF. The CDR3, as DNA: TGTGCCAGCAGCCTCCCAGGGTCGCAGACCGGGGAGCTGTTTTTT. The chain couples TRBV6-1 to TRBJ2-2, with D possibly being TRBD1 (5 bases). V shed 6 bases and J shed 5 bases, with 16 bases lying between them. Germline values: CDR1 MNHNS, CDR2 SASEGT. This CDR3 spans 15 amino acids.

The chain links TRBV2 to TRBJ2-7; 7 bases line up with TRBD1. CDR1 and CDR2 from the germline V gene are SNHLY and FYNNEI. The CDR3 contains 13 residues. The V gene end was trimmed by 3 bases and the J gene end by 3 bases; junction bases not matched to a gene: 2. The CDR3 DNA sequence: TGTGCCAGCAGTGAGGGACAGAACTACGAGCAGTACTTC. Protein sequence: CASSEGQNYEQYF.

The chain links TRBV7-9 to TRBJ2-2; TRBD2 agrees at 8 bases. CDR1 and CDR2 (germline): SEHNR, FQNEAQ (reference sequence). The CDR3 loop spans 16 amino acids. J was trimmed by 0 bases and V by 5 bases; bases with no gene match: 5. For the CDR3, the DNA is TGTGCCAGCAGCCGTCCCGGGGGGGCGAACACCGGGGAGCTGTTTTTT. This translates into CASSRPGGANTGELFF. Full variable domain (missing parts from reference TRBV7-9 and TRBJ2-2): DTGVSQNPRHKITKRGQNVTFRCDPISEHNRLYWYRQTLGQGPEFLTYFQNEAQLEKSRLLSDRFSAERPKGSFSTLEIQRTEQGDSAMYLCASSRPGGANTGELFFGEGSRLTVL.

The chain employs TRBV6-1 and TRBJ1-1; 11 bases match TRBD1. The V gene's germline CDR1 is MNHNS and CDR2 SASEGT. The CDR3 totals 15 residues. J gave up 1 base and V 4 bases, and 2 bases lay outside the gene matches. The CDR3 reads CASSGGTGGNTEAFF. In DNA form, the CDR3 reads TGTGCCAGCAGTGGCGGGACAGGGGGGAACACTGAAGCTTTCTTT.

The V and J genes are TRBV4-3 and TRBJ1-1; 7 bases agree with TRBD1. Trimming at V came to 5 bases and at J to 5 bases, leaving 11 bases not matched to a gene. CDR1 and CDR2 from the germline V gene are LGHNA and YSLEER. The CDR3 extends over 15 amino acids. CDR3: CASSYRQGLRTEAFF. The CDR3, as DNA: TGCGCCAGCAGCTACCGACAGGGTCTTCGAACTGAAGCTTTCTTT.

This chain connects TRBV9 to TRBJ2-3; D perhaps matches TRBD1 (7 bases). The ends were cut back, 4 bases at V and 0 bases at J, with 15 bases in the middle. This CDR3 region has 16 residues. The germline V gene encodes CDR1 SGDLS and CDR2 YYNGEE. The CDR3 sequence is CASSPAQGGSTDTQYF. In nucleotides, the CDR3 is TGTGCCAGCAGCCCAGCCCAGGGGGGAAGCACAGATACGCAGTATTTT.

This clone was seen once. CDR3 residues: CASSVGGGGYTF. The DNA of the CDR3 is TGTGCCAGCAGCGTAGGGGGCGGTGGCTACACCTTC. This chain uses TRBV9 with TRBJ1-2; tentatively, D is TRBD1 (5 bases). The germline V gene has CDR1 SGDLS and CDR2 YYNGEE. Trimming removed 0 bases at V and 7 bases at J, with 7 bases between. The CDR3 spans 12 residues.

V gene TRBV10-2 combines with J gene TRBJ2-7; D may be TRBD1 (5 bases). Germline CDR1 reads WSHSY; CDR2 reads SAAADI. This CDR3 has 14 residues. The V end lost 5 bases, the J end lost 4 bases, and 15 bases lay between the germline ends. CDR3 protein: CASSRRAGNYEQYF. As DNA, the CDR3 is TGCGCCAGCAGTCGAAGGGCAGGGAATTACGAGCAGTACTTC.

The genes are TRBV10-2 and TRBJ1-4; the match to TRBD1 covers 7 bases. This CDR3 contains 16 residues. Germline V gene lookup returns CDR1 WSHSY and CDR2 SAAADI. The J segment lost 0 bases and the V segment lost 3 bases, leaving 4 bases of the junction unmatched. The CDR3: CASSDPTGATNEKLFF. The DNA for the CDR3 is TGCGCCAGCAGTGATCCAACAGGGGCAACTAATGAAAAACTGTTTTTT.

The chain employs TRBV4-2 and TRBJ1-1; no firm D call. The germline gives CDR1 LGHNA, CDR2 YNFKEQ. The CDR3 covers 19 residues. V was pared by 0 bases and J by 0 bases, with 20 bases between. The CDR3 loop is CASSQDSSFASPMNTEAFF. CDR3 DNA sequence: TGTGCCAGCAGCCAAGATAGCAGCTTTGCTTCACCGATGAACACTGAAGCTTTCTTT.

J is TRBJ1-2 and V is TRBV6-1, with TRBD1 matching 8 bases. This CDR3 is built from 14 residues. V was pared by 8 bases and J by 0 bases, with 5 bases of the junction left unmatched. From germline, CDR1 is MNHNS and CDR2 SASEGT. The CDR3: CASGQGLANYGYTF. The DNA of the CDR3 is TGTGCCAGCGGACAGGGTTTAGCTAACTATGGCTACACCTTC.

The V and J genes are TRBV27 and TRBJ2-5, with TRBD1 identical over 9 bases. Unmatched junction bases numbered 9, after V lost 2 bases and J lost 5 bases. Germline values: CDR1 MNHEY, CDR2 SMNVEV (reference sequence). The CDR3 spans 16 residues. The CDR3 bases are TGTGCCAGCAGTTTAACCCCCACAGGGGGCTTTGAGACCCAGTACTTC. Translated, it gives CASSLTPTGGFETQYF.